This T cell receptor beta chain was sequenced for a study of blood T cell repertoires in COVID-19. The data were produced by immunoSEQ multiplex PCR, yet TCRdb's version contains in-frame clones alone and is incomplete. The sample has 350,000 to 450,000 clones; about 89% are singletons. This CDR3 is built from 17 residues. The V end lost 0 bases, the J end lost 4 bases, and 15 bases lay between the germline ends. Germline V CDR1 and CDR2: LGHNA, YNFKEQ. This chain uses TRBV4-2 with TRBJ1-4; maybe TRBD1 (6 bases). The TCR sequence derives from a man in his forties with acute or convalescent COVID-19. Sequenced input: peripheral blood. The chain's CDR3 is CASSQEPTGNGNEKLFF. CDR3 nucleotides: TGTGCCAGCAGCCAAGAACCAACAGGGAATGGTAATGAAAAACTGTTTTTT.